The 10 T cell receptor beta chains listed next were all sequenced from one sample in a study of tumor-infiltrating lymphocytes in localized non-small cell lung cancer. Here immunoSEQ multiplex PCR was the method, and the copy in TCRdb shows in-frame clones only, minus some. The table shows about 14,000 clones, with approximately 74% occurring only once. Sequenced sample: uninvolved lung tissue not adjacent to the tumor. The receptor set was obtained from a human donor with non-small cell lung cancer.

The genes are TRBV28 and TRBJ1-2; D is undetermined. V was trimmed by 3 bases and J by 8 bases, leaving 7 bases between them. The CDR3 is 11 amino acids. Germline V gives CDR1 MDHEN, CDR2 SYDVKM. In DNA form, the CDR3 reads TGTGCCAGCAGTTTGGCTTACGGCTACACCTTC. It translates to CASSLAYGYTF.

The genes are TRBV28 and TRBJ2-6; D uncertain. V gave up 5 bases and J gave up 3 bases, with 11 bases separating them. The germline V gene has CDR1 MDHEN and CDR2 SYDVKM. The CDR3 is 15 amino acids. Here the CDR3 DNA reads TGTGCCAGCAGTGCCCCGGGCCGTGGGGCCAACGTCCTGACTTTC. This sequence encodes CASSAPGRGANVLTF.

The CDR3 spells CASRGVGNYGYTF. The CDR3 nucleotides are TGTGCCAGCAGGGGAGTCGGTAACTATGGCTACACCTTC. V gene TRBV25-1 combines with J gene TRBJ1-2; no definite D call. Trimming shortened V by 6 bases and J by 1 base, and 9 bases separated the two germline ends. Germline CDR1 MGHDK, CDR2 SYGVNS. This CDR3 comprises 13 residues.

This chain connects TRBV5-1 to TRBJ1-2, with 9 nucleotides matching TRBD1. Germline CDR1 SGHRS, CDR2 YFSETQ. Trimming cost V 1 base and J 5 bases; bases outside gene matches: 9. This CDR3 comprises 16 residues. The CDR3 region is CASSLRGDRDHYGYTF. In nucleotides, the CDR3 is TGCGCCAGCAGCTTGCGGGGGGACAGGGATCATTATGGCTACACCTTC.

The chain employs TRBV29-1 and TRBJ2-5; D uncertain. The CDR3 extends over 13 amino acids. Germline V CDR1 and CDR2: SQVTM, ANQGSEA. Deletions cut 3 bases from V and 4 bases from J, with 12 bases between. The CDR3 region is CSVEFTGPETQYF. Written as DNA, the CDR3 is TGCAGCGTTGAGTTTACGGGTCCAGAGACCCAGTACTTC. Based on the CDR3 plus reference TRBV29-1 and TRBJ2-5, the full variable domain is SAVISQKPSRDICQRGTSLTIQCQVDSQVTMMFWYRQQPGQSLTLIATANQGSEATYESGFVIDKFPISRPNLTFSTLTVSNMSPEDSSIYLCSVEFTGPETQYFGPGTRLLVL.

This clone was counted a few times. This chain uses TRBV15 with TRBJ2-3; no clear D. With 1 base removed from V and 6 bases from J, the gap between germline ends came to 8 bases. The CDR3 extends over 13 amino acids. Germline CDR1 is LNHNV and CDR2 is YYDKDF (reference sequence). CDR3 sequence (DNA): TGTGCCACCAGCAGAGGAGGAGCTGATACGCAGTATTTT. This translates into CATSRGGADTQYF.

This clone was picked up a small number of times. The CDR3 sequence: CASQPGNQETQYF. CDR3 sequence (DNA): TGCGCCAGCCAGCCGGGGAACCAAGAGACCCAGTACTTC. The rearrangement links TRBV4-1 to TRBJ2-5, with TRBD2 as a possible D gene (5 bases). There are 13 residues in the CDR3. The V gene's germline CDR1 is MGHRA and CDR2 YSYEKL. V lost 8 bases to trimming and J lost 0 bases, with 10 bases between them.

The rearrangement links TRBV11-2 to TRBJ2-2; 8 bases map to TRBD2. The ends lost 1 base at V and 6 bases at J; junction bases unmatched: 13. The CDR3 covers 18 residues. In germline, CDR1 is SGHAT, CDR2 FQNNGV. The CDR3 loop is CASSLGGLSGRDAGELFF. The CDR3 coding sequence is TGTGCCAGCAGCTTAGGCGGGTTAAGCGGGAGAGATGCCGGGGAGCTGTTTTTT. The whole variable domain, filled in from reference TRBV11-2 and TRBJ2-2, reads EAGVAQSPRYKIIEKRQSVAFWCNPISGHATLYWYQQILGQGPKLLIQFQNNGVVDDSQLPKDRFSAERLKGVDSTLKIQPAKLEDSAVYLCASSLGGLSGRDAGELFFGEGSRLTVL.

The chain joins TRBV21-1 to TRBJ1-2. TRBV21-1 is an annotated pseudogene. The CDR3 length is 17 residues. CDR3 loop: CASSKDSGSRADYGYTF. The CDR3 nucleotides are TGTGCCAGCAGCAAAGATAGTGGGAGCAGGGCGGACTATGGCTACACCTTC.

The chain couples TRBV6-6 to TRBJ1-5; D might be TRBD1 (5 bases). Looked up from germline, CDR1 is MNHNY and CDR2 is SVGAGI (reference sequence). Trimming shortened V by 0 bases and J by 7 bases, and 10 bases separated the two germline ends. The length of the CDR3 is 14 residues. The DNA of the CDR3 is TGTGCCAGCAGTTACTCCTCAGGGATACAGCCCCAGCATTTT. It specifies CASSYSSGIQPQHF.